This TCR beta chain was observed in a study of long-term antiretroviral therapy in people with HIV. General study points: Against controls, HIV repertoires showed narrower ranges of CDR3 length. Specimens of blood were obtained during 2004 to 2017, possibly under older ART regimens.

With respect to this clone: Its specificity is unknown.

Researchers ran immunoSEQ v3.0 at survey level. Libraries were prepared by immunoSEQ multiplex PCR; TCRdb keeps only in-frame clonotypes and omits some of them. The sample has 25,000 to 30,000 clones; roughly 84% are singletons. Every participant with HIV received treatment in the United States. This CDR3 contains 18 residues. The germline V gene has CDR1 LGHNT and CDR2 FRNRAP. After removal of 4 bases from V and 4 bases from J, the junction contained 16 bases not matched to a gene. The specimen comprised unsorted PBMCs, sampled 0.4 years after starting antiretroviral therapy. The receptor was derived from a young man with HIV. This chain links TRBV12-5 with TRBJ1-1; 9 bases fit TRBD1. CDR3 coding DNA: TGTGCTAGTGGTTCCCCCGGGACAGGGTTATCTTTTGGCACTGAAGCTTTCTTT. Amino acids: CASGSPGTGLSFGTEAFF.